This T cell receptor beta chain was obtained from a study of T cells after yellow fever vaccination. The wider study: Fractions low in cell number were prepared with SMART-Seq v4 Ultra Low Input. Notes on the study in general: Post-booster reappearance was seen for most primary-vaccination clones (about 96% CD4, about 88% CD8).

The trim removed 0 bases at V and 4 bases at J, leaving 3 bases unmatched. CDR1 and CDR2 (germline): KGHSH, LQKENI. This CDR3 has 15 residues. Note on this clonotype: Its specificity is not known.

TCRdb fed the 5' RACE reads into MiXCR, producing one record per CDR3 protein. Among about 320,000 distinct CDR3 sequences listed, approximately 4.5% were seen once. The sequence was collected from a man between 18 and 35 years old who received the YFV17D yellow fever vaccine. The specimen comprised PBMCs, sampled 15 days after the yellow fever booster vaccination. The chain uses TRBV18 and TRBJ2-5; 9 positions agree with TRBD2. This chain's CDR3 is CASSPPGLAPETQYF. DNA of the CDR3: TGTGCCAGCTCACCACCCGGACTAGCGCCAGAGACCCAGTACTTC.